This is a list of T cell receptor beta chains from one sample in a study of monozygotic twins with inflammatory bowel disease. TCRdb reprocessed the 5' RACE reads and reports one entry per CDR3 protein, with no DNA. This sample's table reports around 400,000 distinct CDR3 sequences. Sequencing was performed on blood. Receptor source: a human donor with ulcerative colitis or Crohn's disease, or a healthy co-twin of an affected twin (not recorded which). Both conserved end residues are part of each CDR3.

j_call v_call cdr3_aa
TRBJ2-3 TRBV5-1 CASSPPGVSITDTQYF
TRBJ2-1 TRBV7-8 CASTPGVSSYNEQFF
TRBJ2-1 TRBV29-1 CSVVPNRDLRYNEQFF
TRBJ2-5 TRBV20-1 CSARDGDRGQETQYF
TRBJ2-1 TRBV20-1 CSARGLSRNEQFF
TRBJ2-7 TRBV20-1 CSARTGVSDEQYF
TRBJ1-1 TRBV7-2 CASSPLSATNTEAFF
TRBJ1-1 TRBV10-3 CAIRRDRGLNTEAFF
TRBJ1-5 TRBV3-1 CASSRSRPDSNQPQHF
TRBJ2-5 TRBV24-1 CATSDLLLQETQYF
TRBJ1-1 TRBV7-2 CASSLGINMNTEAFF
TRBJ1-1 TRBV6-4 CASSDAPGLTEAFF
TRBJ2-2 TRBV7-6 CASSTQAGTGELFF
TRBJ2-7 TRBV3-1 CASSLRQREQYF
TRBJ2-7 TRBV29-1 CSVDREGHEQYF
TRBJ1-1 TRBV11-2 CASSLDSNMNTEAFF
TRBJ1-6 TRBV5-5 CASRPQGPDNSPLHF
TRBJ2-1 TRBV7-9 CASSLGGGLAIGEQFF
TRBJ2-7 TRBV12-3/TRBV12-4 CASKETGKYEQYF
TRBJ2-1 TRBV2 CASSEVRGLPTHNEQFF
TRBJ2-5 TRBV5-1 CASSLAAGAYQETQYF
TRBJ2-1 TRBV11-2 CASSLRQRDNEQFF
TRBJ2-1 TRBV7-9 CASSNFVGGNYNEQFF
TRBJ2-1 TRBV7-8 CASSLRGGLAGGPTEQFF
TRBJ1-4 TRBV20-1 CSAISQAGEKLFF
TRBJ1-4 TRBV4-1 CASSQDRTAGEKLFF
TRBJ1-5 TRBV7-9 CASSTSTDPTIDQPQHF
TRBJ2-7 TRBV5-1 CASRSLPGSYEQYF
TRBJ2-7 TRBV6-1 CASRSIQGGYEQYF
TRBJ2-4 TRBV18 CASSPPGIAKNIQYF
TRBJ1-1 TRBV12-3/TRBV12-4 CASSFGGALNTEAFF